This T cell receptor (beta chain) stems from a study of technical replicates of blood from several donors. Libraries were prepared by immunoSEQ multiplex PCR; TCRdb keeps only in-frame clonotypes and omits some of them. The sample has over 70,000 clones, approximately 96% seen once; the top ten hold approximately 0.2%. The CDR3 runs to 18 residues. The germline CDR1 and CDR2 sequences are SGHDN and FVKESK. Trimming removed 2 bases from V and 3 bases from J; junction bases left unmatched: 5. Sequencing input: T cells isolated from PBMCs. This chain connects TRBV14 to TRBJ2-2; TRBD2 agrees at 14 bases. The sequence derives from a human donor in good health. CDR3 sequence (DNA): TGTGCCAGCAGCCAACAGGGACTAGCGGGAGTTGACACCGGGGAGCTGTTTTTT. Translating gives CASSQQGLAGVDTGELFF. The whole variable domain, filled in from reference TRBV14 and TRBJ2-2, reads EAGVTQFPSHSVIEKGQTVTLRCDPISGHDNLYWYRRVMGKEIKFLLHFVKESKQDESGMPNNRFLAERTGGTYSTLKVQPAELEDSGVYFCASSQQGLAGVDTGELFFGEGSRLTVL.